These 20 T cell receptor beta chains came from one sample sequenced in a study of T cell responses to AZD1222 COVID-19 vaccine. The table came from immunoSEQ multiplex PCR; TCRdb's copy has only in-frame clones and leaves some out. In the table there are 110,000 to 150,000 clones, around 92% of which are singletons. The input for sequencing was peripheral blood, taken on day 0 of AZD1222 vaccination. These receptors originate from an adult in good health.

V usage is TRBV18 and J usage is TRBJ2-1; no reliable D call. CDR1 is KGHSH and CDR2 is LQKENI in the germline V gene. V was cut by 2 bases and J by 6 bases, with 8 bases left in between. The CDR3 covers 13 residues. CDR3 sequence (DNA): TGTGCCAGCTCACCATTAAAACGCAATGAGCAGTTCTTC. Protein product: CASSPLKRNEQFF.

V and J are TRBV20-1 and TRBJ1-2; D remains ambiguous. CDR1 is DFQATT, CDR2 SNEGSKA, per germline (reference sequence). The CDR3 spans 11 residues. Trimming shortened V by 3 bases and J by 6 bases, and 8 bases separated the two germline ends. The CDR3 nucleotides are TGCAGTGCTAGGGGATTGGATGGCTACACCTTC. Its translation: CSARGLDGYTF.

The genes are TRBV7-2 and TRBJ1-3, with D possibly matching TRBD1 (6 bases). This CDR3 has 14 amino acids. The ends were cut back, 3 bases at V and 0 bases at J, with 6 bases in the middle. The germline gives CDR1 SGHTA, CDR2 FQGNSA. CDR3 bases: TGTGCCAGCAGCTTGGACAGCTCTGGAAACACCATATATTTT. Translated, it gives CASSLDSSGNTIYF. Full variable domain (outside the CDR3, taken from reference TRBV7-2 and TRBJ1-3): GAGVSQSPSNKVTEKGKDVELRCDPISGHTALYWYRQSLGQGLEFLIYFQGNSAPDKSGLPSDRFSAERTGGSVSTLTIQRTQQEDSAVYLCASSLDSSGNTIYFGEGSWLTVV.

The genes are TRBV24-1 and TRBJ1-2, with TRBD1 identical over 8 bases. Per the germline V gene, CDR1 is KGHDR and CDR2 is SFDVKD. CDR3 length equals 17 residues. V dropped 7 bases and J dropped 2; count of bases not matched to a gene: 14. CDR3 sequence: CATRGNRTGPPNYGYTF. The CDR3 coding sequence is TGTGCCACCAGGGGAAATCGGACAGGGCCACCGAACTATGGCTACACCTTC.

This clone appeared once. This chain joins TRBV7-2 and TRBJ2-7; 10 nucleotides match TRBD2. CDR1 is SGHTA and CDR2 is FQGNSA in the germline V gene. The trim removed 1 base at V and 3 bases at J, leaving 6 bases unmatched. The CDR3 is 16 amino acids. The DNA for the CDR3 is TGTGCCAGCAGCTTAGTCGCTAGCGGGGGATACTACGAGCAGTACTTC. Translation: CASSLVASGGYYEQYF.

CDR3: CASSIRTGANSGANVLTF. The CDR3 nucleotides are TGTGCCAGTAGTATCAGGACAGGGGCTAACTCTGGGGCCAACGTCCTGACTTTC. The chain carries TRBV19 and TRBJ2-6; TRBD1 matches at 9 bases. Germline-derived CDR1 and CDR2 are LNHDA and SQIVND (reference sequence). V shed 3 bases, J shed 0 bases, and the junction held 6 bases outside the gene matches. CDR3 length: 18 residues.

The chain is built from TRBV11-2 and TRBJ2-1, with TRBD1 identical over 7 bases. The germline gives CDR1 SGHAT, CDR2 FQNNGV. This CDR3 contains 15 residues. The junction had 4 bases not matched to a gene; V was cut back by 5 bases and J by 0 bases. CDR3 loop: CASSLGQSSYNEQFF. In DNA form, the CDR3 reads TGTGCCAGCAGCCTGGGACAGAGCTCCTACAATGAGCAGTTCTTC.

The rearrangement uses TRBV4-3 and TRBJ2-7; TRBD1 matches at 8 bases. The germline V gene encodes CDR1 LGHNA and CDR2 YSLEER. The V segment lost 4 bases and the J segment 2 bases; nucleotides outside the gene matches: 4. This CDR3 is built from 14 residues. The CDR3 nucleotides read TGCGCCAGCAGCCCCTGGACAGGGACCTACGAGCAGTACTTC. Translated: CASSPWTGTYEQYF.

The chain uses TRBV19 and TRBJ1-1, with D uncertain. This CDR3 is 14 amino acids long. Looked up from germline, CDR1 is LNHDA and CDR2 is SQIVND (reference sequence). Trimming shortened V by 2 bases and J by 0 bases, and 7 bases separated the two germline ends. CDR3 protein: CASSIRVMNTEAFF. In DNA form, the CDR3 reads TGTGCCAGTAGTATAAGGGTAATGAACACTGAAGCTTTCTTT.

The chain has TRBV7-2 and TRBJ1-1; D is unresolved. Trimming removed 3 bases at V and 2 bases at J, with 4 bases between. This CDR3 contains 12 residues. Germline V gives CDR1 SGHTA, CDR2 FQGNSA. For the CDR3, the DNA is TGTGCCAGCAGCTTCAGAAACACTGAAGCTTTCTTT. Protein product: CASSFRNTEAFF.

V gene TRBV6-2 or TRBV6-3 combines with J gene TRBJ2-1, with D hard to call. Between the trimmed V and J ends, which lost 6 bases and 6 bases, there was a span of 21 bases. This CDR3 has 16 residues. Germline V lookup: CDR1 MNHEY, CDR2 SVGEGT. CDR3 protein: CASSPDGVLPFNEQFF. CDR3 nucleotide sequence: TGTGCCAGCAGCCCCGATGGAGTACTACCCTTCAATGAGCAGTTCTTC.

V and J are TRBV6-5 and TRBJ2-3, with a possible D match to TRBD1 (6 bases). Germline values: CDR1 MNHEY, CDR2 SVGAGI. Trimming stripped 6 bases from V and 0 bases from J, with 10 bases between. This CDR3 is 14 amino acids long. CDR3 amino acids: CASSDRWSTDTQYF. CDR3 DNA sequence: TGTGCCAGCAGCGACAGGTGGAGCACAGATACGCAGTATTTT.

This clone was seen only once. The chain carries TRBV2 and TRBJ1-3, with D possibly matching TRBD1 (5 bases). CDR1 is SNHLY and CDR2 is FYNNEI in the germline V gene. CDR3 length equals 16 residues. With 6 bases removed from V and 4 bases from J, the gap between germline ends came to 19 bases. CDR3 sequence: CASSWGDLGTGNTIYF. In DNA, the CDR3 is TGTGCCAGCAGCTGGGGAGATTTAGGGACGGGAAACACCATATATTTT.

The chain couples TRBV7-9 to TRBJ1-2; TRBD1 matches at 7 bases. Germline V gene data show CDR1 as SEHNR and CDR2 as FQNEAQ (reference sequence). Losses at the gene ends were 6 bases for V and 5 bases for J; bases not matched to a gene: 6. The CDR3 contains 13 residues. The CDR3, as DNA: TGTGCCAGCAGTCTACAGGGGTTTTATGGCTACACCTTC. Protein product: CASSLQGFYGYTF.

This clone was detected only once. The chain is built from TRBV12-2 and TRBJ2-7; no check of the table's D call, TRBD1, against the DNA was made. TRBV12-2 is classified as a pseudogene. The CDR3 totals 16 residues. CDR3 nucleotides: TGTGCAAGTCGCTCCGGACAGTTTTTAAGGCACTACGAGCAGTACTTC. It is translated as CASRSGQFLRHYEQYF.

CDR3 protein: CASSSSGGGSETQYF. Here the CDR3 DNA reads TGTGCCAGCAGTTCTAGCGGGGGGGGAAGCGAGACCCAGTACTTC. This chain connects TRBV28 to TRBJ2-5, with 12 bases matching TRBD2. CDR1 and CDR2 (germline): MDHEN, SYDVKM. CDR3 length: 15 amino acids. The J segment lost 5 bases and the V segment lost 4 bases, leaving 5 bases of the junction unmatched.

The V and J genes are TRBV14 and TRBJ2-7; 9 bases are shared with TRBD1. The CDR3 is 15 amino acids. V shed 4 bases, J shed 3 bases, and the junction held 7 bases outside the gene matches. From germline, CDR1 is SGHDN and CDR2 FVKESK. CDR3 DNA sequence: TGTGCCAGCAGCCTGACAGGGGGTCTCGGCTACGAGCAGTACTTC. This encodes CASSLTGGLGYEQYF.

The chain has TRBV18 and TRBJ2-1, with 8 bases identical to TRBD1. Germline values: CDR1 KGHSH, CDR2 LQKENI. The trim removed 4 bases at V and 9 bases at J, leaving 11 bases unmatched. The CDR3 runs to 15 residues. CDR3 DNA: TGTGCCAGCTCACAGACTCAGGGGGCCTTGGGTGAGCAGTTCTTC. Its protein product is CASSQTQGALGEQFF. Based on the CDR3 plus reference TRBV18 and TRBJ2-1, the full variable domain is NAGVMQNPRHLVRRRGQEARLRCSPMKGHSHVYWYRQLPEEGLKFMVYLQKENIIDESGMPKERFSAEFPKEGPSILRIQQVVRGDSAAYFCASSQTQGALGEQFFGPGTRLTVL.

The CDR3 DNA reads as TGTGCCAGCAGGGATTCGGTTCGCACCGGGGAGCTGTTTTTT. Protein: CASRDSVRTGELFF. The chain couples TRBV28 to TRBJ2-2, with D hard to call. CDR1 is MDHEN and CDR2 is SYDVKM in the germline V gene. Between the trimmed V and J ends, which lost 6 bases and 4 bases, there was a span of 12 bases. The CDR3 sequence is 14 residues long.

This clone occurred once. The rearrangement uses TRBV19 and TRBJ1-2; TRBD1 matches 7 bases. V lost 4 bases to trimming and J lost 2 bases; unmatched junction nucleotides: 4. Germline CDR1 and CDR2: LNHDA and SQIVND (reference sequence). This CDR3 contains 14 residues. This CDR3 reads CASSTGQENYGYTF. The CDR3 DNA is TGTGCCAGTAGTACTGGACAGGAAAACTATGGCTACACCTTC. Full variable domain (remainder filled in from reference TRBV19 and TRBJ1-2): DGGITQSPKYLFRKEGQNVTLSCEQNLNHDAMYWYRQDPGQGLRLIYYSQIVNDFQKGDIAEGYSVSREKKESFPLTVTSAQKNPTAFYLCASSTGQENYGYTFGSGTRLTVV.